This TCR beta chain was identified in a study of cytomegalovirus exposure and HLA in healthy donors. Primers for the PCR totalled 60 Vbeta and 13 Jbeta. This table comes from immunoSEQ multiplex PCR, and its TCRdb copy is limited to in-frame clones, with some not included. The sample features 100,000 to 150,000 clones, with roughly 2.7% in its top ten. This CDR3 has 18 residues. Germline V gives CDR1 MNHEY, CDR2 SMNVEV (reference sequence). V shed 0 bases and J 7 bases; nucleotides not matched to a gene: 15. Comment on this clone: Its target is unknown.

Each donor was nominally healthy when sampled (though unrecorded immune exposures were likely). Study-level points and caveats: A missense DCLRE1C variant was associated with V- and J-gene trimming of TCR beta chains in a later analysis, and an independent cohort replicated the association. Indistinguishable V segments, including TRBV6-2 and TRBV6-3, were excluded.

The sequence was obtained from a man in his thirties or forties in good health and CMV-seronegative. The gene calls are TRBV27 and TRBJ2-1, with TRBD2 identical over 7 bases. The sequencing input was PBMCs. The CDR3 nucleotides are TGTGCCAGCAGTTTATCAGGCGTCTGGGGGACTACAAAAAATGAGCAGTTCTTC. Encoded protein: CASSLSGVWGTTKNEQFF.